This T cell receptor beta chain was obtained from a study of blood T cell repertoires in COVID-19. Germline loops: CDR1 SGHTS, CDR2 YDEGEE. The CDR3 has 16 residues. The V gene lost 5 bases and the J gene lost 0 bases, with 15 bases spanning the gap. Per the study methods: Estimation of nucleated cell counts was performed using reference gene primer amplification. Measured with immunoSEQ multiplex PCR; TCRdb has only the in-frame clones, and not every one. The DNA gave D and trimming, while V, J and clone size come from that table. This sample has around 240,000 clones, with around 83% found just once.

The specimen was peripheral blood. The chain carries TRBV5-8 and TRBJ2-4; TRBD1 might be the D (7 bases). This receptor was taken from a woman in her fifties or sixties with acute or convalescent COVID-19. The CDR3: CASSTRGALAKNIQYF. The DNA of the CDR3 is TGTGCCAGCAGTACCAGGGGGGCCCTAGCCAAAAACATTCAGTACTTC.